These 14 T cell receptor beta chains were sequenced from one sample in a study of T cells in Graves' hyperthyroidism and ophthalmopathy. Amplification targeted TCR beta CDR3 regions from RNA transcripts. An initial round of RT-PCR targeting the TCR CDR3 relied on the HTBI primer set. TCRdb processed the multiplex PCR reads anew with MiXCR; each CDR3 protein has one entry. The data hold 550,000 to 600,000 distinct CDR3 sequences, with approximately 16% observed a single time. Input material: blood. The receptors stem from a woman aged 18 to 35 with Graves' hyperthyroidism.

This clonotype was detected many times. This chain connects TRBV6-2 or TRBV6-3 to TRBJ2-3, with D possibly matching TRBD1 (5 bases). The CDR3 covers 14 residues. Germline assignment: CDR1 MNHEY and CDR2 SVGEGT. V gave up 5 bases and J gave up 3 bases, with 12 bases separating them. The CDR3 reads CASSPDSGTDTQYF. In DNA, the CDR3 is TGTGCCAGCAGTCCCGACAGTGGGACAGATACGCAGTATTTT.

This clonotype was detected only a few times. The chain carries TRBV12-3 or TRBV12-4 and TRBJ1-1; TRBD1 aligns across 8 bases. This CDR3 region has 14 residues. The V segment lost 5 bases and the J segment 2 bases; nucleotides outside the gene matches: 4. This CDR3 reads CASSPGQENTEAFF. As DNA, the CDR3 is TGTGCCAGCAGTCCGGGACAGGAAAACACTGAAGCTTTCTTT.

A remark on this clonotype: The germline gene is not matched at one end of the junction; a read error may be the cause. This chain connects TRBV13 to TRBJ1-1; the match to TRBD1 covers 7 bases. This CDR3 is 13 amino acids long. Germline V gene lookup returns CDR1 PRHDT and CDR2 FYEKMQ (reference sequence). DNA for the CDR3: TGTGCCAGCAGCTCAACAGGGGAGACTGAAGATTTCTTT. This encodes CASSSTGETEDFF.

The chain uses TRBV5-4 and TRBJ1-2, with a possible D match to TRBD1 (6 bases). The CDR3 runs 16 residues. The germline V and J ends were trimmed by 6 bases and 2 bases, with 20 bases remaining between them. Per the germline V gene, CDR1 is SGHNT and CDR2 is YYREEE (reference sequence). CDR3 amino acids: CASTTGGGAGNYGYTF. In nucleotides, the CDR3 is TGTGCCAGCACCACGGGGGGGGGGGCCGGAAACTATGGCTACACCTTC.

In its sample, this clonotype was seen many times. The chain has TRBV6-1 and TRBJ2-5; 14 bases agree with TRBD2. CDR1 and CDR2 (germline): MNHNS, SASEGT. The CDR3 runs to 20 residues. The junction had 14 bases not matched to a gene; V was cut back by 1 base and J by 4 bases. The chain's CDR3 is CASSEGGTSGRPLRRETQYF. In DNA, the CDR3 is TGTGCCAGCAGTGAAGGGGGGACTAGCGGGAGACCACTTAGGAGAGAGACCCAGTACTTC.

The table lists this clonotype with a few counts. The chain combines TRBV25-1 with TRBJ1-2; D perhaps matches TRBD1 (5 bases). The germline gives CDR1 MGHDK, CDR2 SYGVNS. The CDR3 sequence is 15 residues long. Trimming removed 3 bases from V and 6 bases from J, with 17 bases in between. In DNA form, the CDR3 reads TGTGCCAGCAGTGAGGCAGGGAGCATCATTAATGGCTACACCTTC. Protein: CASSEAGSIINGYTF.

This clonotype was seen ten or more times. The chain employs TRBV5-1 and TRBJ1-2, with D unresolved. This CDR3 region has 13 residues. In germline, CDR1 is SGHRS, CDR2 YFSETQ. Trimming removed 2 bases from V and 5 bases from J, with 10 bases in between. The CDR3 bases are TGCGCCAGCAGCTTAGGCGATTTTTATGGCTACACCTTC. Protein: CASSLGDFYGYTF.

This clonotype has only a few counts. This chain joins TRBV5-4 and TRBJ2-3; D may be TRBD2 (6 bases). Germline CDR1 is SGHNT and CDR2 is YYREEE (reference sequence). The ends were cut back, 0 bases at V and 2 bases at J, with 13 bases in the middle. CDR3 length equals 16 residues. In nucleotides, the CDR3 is TGTGCCAGCAGCTTGGAAGGTAGCGGTTACACAGATACGCAGTATTTT. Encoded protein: CASSLEGSGYTDTQYF. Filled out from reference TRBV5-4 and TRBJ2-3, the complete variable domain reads ETGVTQSPTHLIKTRGQQVTLRCSSQSGHNTVSWYQQALGQGPQFIFQYYREEENGRGNFPPRFSGLQFPNYSSELNVNALELDDSALYLCASSLEGSGYTDTQYFGPGTRLTVL.

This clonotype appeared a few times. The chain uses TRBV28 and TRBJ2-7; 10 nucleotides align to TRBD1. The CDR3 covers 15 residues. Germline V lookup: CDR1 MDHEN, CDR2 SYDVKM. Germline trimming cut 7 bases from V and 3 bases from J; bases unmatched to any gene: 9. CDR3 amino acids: CASTSPRTGGYEQYF. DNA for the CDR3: TGTGCCAGCACCTCTCCCCGGACAGGGGGCTACGAGCAGTACTTC.

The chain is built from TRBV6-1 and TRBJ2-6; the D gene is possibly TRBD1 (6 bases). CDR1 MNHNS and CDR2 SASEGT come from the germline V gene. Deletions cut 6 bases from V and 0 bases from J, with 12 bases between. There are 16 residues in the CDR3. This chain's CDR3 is CASSPQTGSGANVLTF. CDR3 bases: TGTGCCAGCAGCCCACAGACAGGCTCTGGGGCCAACGTCCTGACTTTC.

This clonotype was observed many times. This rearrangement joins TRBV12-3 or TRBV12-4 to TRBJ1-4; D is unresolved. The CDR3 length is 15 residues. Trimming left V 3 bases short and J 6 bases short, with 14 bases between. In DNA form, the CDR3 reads TGTGCCAGCAGTTTCCTGCGGGCGGACCATGAAAAACTGTTTTTT. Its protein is CASSFLRADHEKLFF.

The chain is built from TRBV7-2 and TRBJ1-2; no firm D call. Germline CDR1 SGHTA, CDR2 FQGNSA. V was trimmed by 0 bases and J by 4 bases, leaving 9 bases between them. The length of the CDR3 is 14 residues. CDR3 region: CASSLAGNVYGYTF. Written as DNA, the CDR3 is TGTGCCAGCAGCTTAGCGGGAAATGTCTATGGCTACACCTTC. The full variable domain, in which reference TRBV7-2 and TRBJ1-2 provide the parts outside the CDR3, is GAGVSQSPSNKVTEKGKDVELRCDPISGHTALYWYRQSLGQGLEFLIYFQGNSAPDKSGLPSDRFSAERTGGSVSTLTIQRTQQEDSAVYLCASSLAGNVYGYTFGSGTRLTVV.

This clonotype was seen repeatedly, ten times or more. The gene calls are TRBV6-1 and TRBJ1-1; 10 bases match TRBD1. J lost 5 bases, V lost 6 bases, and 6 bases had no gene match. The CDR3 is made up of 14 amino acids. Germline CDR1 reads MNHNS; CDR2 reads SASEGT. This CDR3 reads CASRPGQGRTEAFF. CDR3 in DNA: TGTGCCAGCAGACCGGGACAGGGGAGGACTGAAGCTTTCTTT.

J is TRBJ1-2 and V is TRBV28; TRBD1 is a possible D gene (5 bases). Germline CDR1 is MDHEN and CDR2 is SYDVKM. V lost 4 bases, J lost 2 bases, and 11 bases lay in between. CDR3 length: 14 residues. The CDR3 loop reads CASSSADINYGYTF. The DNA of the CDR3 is TGTGCCAGCAGTTCAGCGGACATAAACTATGGCTACACCTTC.